This entry features one T cell receptor beta chain sequence. The sample comes from a study of blood T cell repertoires in COVID-19. CDR1 and CDR2 from the germline V gene are SGHDT and YYEEEE. The CDR3 has 15 amino acids. The ends lost 4 bases at V and 3 bases at J; junction bases unmatched: 2. The method was immunoSEQ multiplex PCR; TCRdb's version includes in-frame clones alone and lacks a portion of them. The sample contains about 250,000 clones, around 84% of which appear only once. The source material was PBMCs or T cells enriched from blood (not recorded which). The clonotype originates from a man between 40 and 49 years old who had been exposed to COVID-19. J is TRBJ1-6 and V is TRBV5-6; the match to TRBD1 covers 9 bases. The CDR3 coding sequence is TGTGCCAGCAGCGGGGGACAGGGCTATAATTCACCCCTCCACTTT. Translation: CASSGGQGYNSPLHF. The variable domain in full, with the rest retrieved from reference TRBV5-6 and TRBJ1-6, is DAGVTQSPTHLIKTRGQQVTLRCSPKSGHDTVSWYQQALGQGPQFIFQYYEEEERQRGNFPDRFSGHQFPNYSSELNVNALLLGDSALYLCASSGGQGYNSPLHFGNGTRLTVT.